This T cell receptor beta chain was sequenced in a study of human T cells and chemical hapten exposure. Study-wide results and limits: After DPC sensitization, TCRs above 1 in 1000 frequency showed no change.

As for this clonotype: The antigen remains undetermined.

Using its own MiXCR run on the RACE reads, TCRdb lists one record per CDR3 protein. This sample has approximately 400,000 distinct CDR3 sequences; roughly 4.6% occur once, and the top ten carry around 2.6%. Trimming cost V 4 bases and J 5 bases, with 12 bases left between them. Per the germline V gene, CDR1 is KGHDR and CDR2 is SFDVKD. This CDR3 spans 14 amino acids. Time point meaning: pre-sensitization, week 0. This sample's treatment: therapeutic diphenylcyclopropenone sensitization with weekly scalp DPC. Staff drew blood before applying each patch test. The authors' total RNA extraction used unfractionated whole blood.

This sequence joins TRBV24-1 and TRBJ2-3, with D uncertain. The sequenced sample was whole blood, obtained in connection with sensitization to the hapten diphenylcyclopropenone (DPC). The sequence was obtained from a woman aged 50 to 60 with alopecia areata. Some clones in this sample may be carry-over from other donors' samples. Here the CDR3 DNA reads TGTGCCACCAGTGACCCCGACCGTAGAGATACGCAGTATTTT. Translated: CATSDPDRRDTQYF.